A selection of T cell receptor beta chains follows, all from one sample in a study of cytomegalovirus exposure and HLA in healthy donors. Assay used: immunoSEQ multiplex PCR; TCRdb lists only in-frame clones, some missing. The sample lists just over 200,000 clones; 75% to 85% were seen once. Material for sequencing was PBMCs. These receptor sequences come from a woman aged 40-49 years in good health and CMV-seronegative. The conserved cysteine and the conserved F or W are not part of the CDR3 here. The order of the fields is V gene, J gene, CDR3 protein.

>TRBV27|TRBJ1-1
ASSPQGRRERNAEAF
>TRBV5-1|TRBJ2-5
ASSSSQETQY
>TRBV11-2|TRBJ2-3
ASSSWGLATTDTQY
>TRBV2|TRBJ2-3
ASSERELGDTQY
>TRBV19|TRBJ1-5
ASTLGVYGRVPQH
>TRBV6-1|TRBJ1-5
ASRTIRDNQPQH
>TRBV5-6|TRBJ2-7
ASSPTGTYEQY
>TRBV11-2|TRBJ2-7
ASSGGTASYEQY
>TRBV5-8|TRBJ2-3
ASTLLTDTQY
>TRBV7-2|TRBJ1-5
ASSSLLGQQPQH
>TRBV5-4|TRBJ1-1
ASSLDFSDTEAF
>TRBV19|TRBJ2-1
ASSIEGGVKQF
>TRBV10-1|TRBJ2-1
ASTASGRNEQF